A single sample is the source of the 8 T cell receptor beta chains below, sequenced in a study of cytomegalovirus exposure and HLA in healthy donors. Primers: 60 Vbeta forward and 13 Jbeta reverse. Assay used: immunoSEQ multiplex PCR; TCRdb lists only in-frame clones, some missing. The sample includes 100,000 to 150,000 clones, around three quarters of them seen just once. Sequencing was performed on PBMCs. These receptors came from a female donor in good health and CMV-seronegative.

CDR3 in amino acids: CAISEAGSGEKLFF. The DNA of the CDR3 is TGTGCCATCAGTGAGGCTGGGTCAGGGGAAAAACTGTTTTTT. The chain carries TRBV10-3 and TRBJ1-4, with D perhaps matching TRBD1 (5 bases). V was pared by 2 bases and J by 8 bases, with 12 bases between. Looked up from germline, CDR1 is ENHRY and CDR2 is SYGVKD. The CDR3 has 14 amino acids.

The chain carries TRBV30 and TRBJ1-6; 9 bases line up with TRBD1. This CDR3 spans 18 amino acids. The junction had 11 bases not matched to a gene; V was cut back by 5 bases and J by 0 bases. Germline CDR1 is GTSNPN and CDR2 is SVGIG (reference sequence). CDR3 sequence: CAWADRGTFSSYNSPLHF. The CDR3, as DNA: TGTGCCTGGGCCGACAGGGGGACATTCAGCTCCTATAATTCACCCCTCCACTTT.

This clone was counted between two and nine times. The chain has TRBV10-2 and TRBJ1-1; 7 bases are a match to TRBD1. CDR3 length equals 14 residues. Trimming at V came to 2 bases and at J to 7 bases, leaving 7 bases not matched to a gene. Germline V gives CDR1 WSHSY, CDR2 SAAADI. CDR3 nucleotide sequence: TGCGCCAGCAGTGAGCCCGGGACAGTCCTTGAAGCTTTCTTT. Translated, it gives CASSEPGTVLEAFF.

This chain connects TRBV5-1 to TRBJ2-7; weak D call: TRBD1 (6 bases). The germline V gene has CDR1 SGHRS and CDR2 YFSETQ. The CDR3 is made up of 15 amino acids. The V and J ends lost 4 bases and 2 bases respectively, with 16 bases between them. CDR3 DNA sequence: TGCGCCAGCAGCCTGAACAGGGATCCCACCTACGAGCAGTACTTC. This sequence encodes CASSLNRDPTYEQYF.

The chain joins TRBV28 to TRBJ2-7, with TRBD2 matching 11 bases. V was clipped by 1 base and J by 7 bases; unmatched bases: 6. Germline lookup yields CDR1 MDHEN and CDR2 SYDVKM. The CDR3 runs to 15 residues. The DNA of the CDR3 is TGTGCCAGCAGTTTATTTAGCGGGAGGGCCAGGGAGCAGTACTTC. This translates into CASSLFSGRAREQYF.

The gene calls are TRBV6-5 and TRBJ2-7, with D unclear. V lost 0 bases, J lost 0 bases, and 6 bases lay in between. The germline gives CDR1 MNHEY, CDR2 SVGAGI. The CDR3 runs 14 residues. DNA for the CDR3: TGTGCCAGCAGTTACTCTCCCGGCTCCTACGAGCAGTACTTC. The encoded protein is CASSYSPGSYEQYF.

The rearrangement uses TRBV5-4 and TRBJ2-3; 12 bases line up with TRBD2. The germline gives CDR1 SGHNT, CDR2 YYREEE (reference sequence). V shed 0 bases and J 6 bases; nucleotides not matched to a gene: 2. This CDR3 has 15 residues. CDR3 DNA: TGTGCCAGCAGCTTGGGGACTAGCGGGGTGGATACGCAGTATTTT. As protein: CASSLGTSGVDTQYF. Together with reference TRBV5-4 and TRBJ2-3, the CDR3 gives the full variable domain: ETGVTQSPTHLIKTRGQQVTLRCSSQSGHNTVSWYQQALGQGPQFIFQYYREEENGRGNFPPRFSGLQFPNYSSELNVNALELDDSALYLCASSLGTSGVDTQYFGPGTRLTVL.

This clone showed up just a few times. The chain links TRBV7-2 to TRBJ2-2; TRBD2 matches 8 bases. The germline gives CDR1 SGHTA, CDR2 FQGNSA. CDR3 length: 17 amino acids. J was trimmed by 4 bases and V by 1 base; bases with no gene match: 8. CDR3 bases: TGTGCCAGCAGCTTAGATGTACTAGCGGCTTTCACCGGGGAGCTGTTTTTT. This codes for CASSLDVLAAFTGELFF.